The 30 T cell receptor beta chains below were found in one sample sequenced in a study of CD8 T cells in ankylosing spondylitis. From the 5' RACE reads, TCRdb called clonotypes with MiXCR, one entry per CDR3 protein. The data hold 350,000 or so distinct CDR3 sequences, with less than 10% observed a single time. Their target antigens are unknown. Study-level points and caveats: Typical of ankylosing spondylitis blood, it appeared, was a TCR beta motif of eight highly homologous variants.

Sequenced: blood, either unsorted or a sorted T cell fraction (not recorded which). Receptors originate from a male donor with ankylosing spondylitis.

This clonotype was observed at least ten times. CDR3 amino acids: CASSRPTDLYGYTF. The CDR3 bases are TGTGCCAGCAGCAGACCGACAGACCTCTATGGCTACACCTTC. The V call is TRBV4-2, the J call TRBJ1-2, with a possible D match to TRBD1 (5 bases). The CDR3 consists of 14 residues. The V and J ends lost 5 bases and 4 bases respectively, with 14 bases between them. The germline V gene encodes CDR1 LGHNA and CDR2 YNFKEQ.

This clonotype came up a few times. The chain uses TRBV20-1 and TRBJ2-1, with D perhaps TRBD2 (6 bases). V lost 8 bases, J lost 9 bases, and 23 bases lay in between. CDR3 length: 14 amino acids. CDR1 and CDR2 from the germline V gene are DFQATT and SNEGSKA (reference sequence). The CDR3 spells CSLKPGLPGGEQFF. CDR3 bases: TGCAGTCTAAAACCGGGACTCCCCGGGGGTGAGCAGTTCTTC.

This clonotype was observed many times. The V call is TRBV29-1, the J call TRBJ1-3; D is unclear. This CDR3 region has 14 residues. The V gene's germline CDR1 is SQVTM and CDR2 ANQGSEA. V was cut by 4 bases and J by 4 bases, with 14 bases left in between. CDR3 protein: CSVGAGDRGNTIYF. As DNA, the CDR3 is TGCAGCGTTGGGGCCGGAGATCGGGGAAACACCATATATTTT.

This clonotype was counted only a few times. J is TRBJ2-1 and V is TRBV7-3; possible D gene TRBD2, 6 bases. V was shortened by 4 bases and J by 9 bases, with 19 bases between the two germline ends. Germline CDR1 is SGHTA and CDR2 is FQGTGA. The CDR3 runs to 15 residues. As DNA, the CDR3 is TGTGCCAGCAGCTCTGAGCGGGCCGCGGTTCTTGAGCAGTTCTTC. Its protein product is CASSSERAAVLEQFF. Full variable domain (remainder filled in from reference TRBV7-3 and TRBJ2-1): GAGVSQTPSNKVTEKGKYVELRCDPISGHTALYWYRQSLGQGPEFLIYFQGTGAADDSGLPNDRFFAVRPEGSVSTLKIQRTERGDSAVYLCASSSERAAVLEQFFGPGTRLTVL.

This clonotype was observed a few times. This chain joins TRBV10-3 and TRBJ2-6; 9 bases are shared with TRBD1. CDR3 length equals 17 residues. The germline V gene has CDR1 ENHRY and CDR2 SYGVKD. V was clipped by 7 bases and J by 2 bases; unmatched bases: 9. The CDR3 DNA sequence: TGTGCCATCAATGGGGGGACAGGGATCCCTGGGGCCAACGTCCTGACTTTC. Its protein product is CAINGGTGIPGANVLTF.

V and J are TRBV5-6 and TRBJ2-7; no clear D. CDR3 length equals 15 residues. CDR1 is SGHDT, CDR2 YYEEEE, per germline. V lost 0 bases and J 3 bases, leaving 13 bases between the germline ends. The CDR3 sequence is CASSLGPLKGYEQYF. CDR3 nucleotide sequence: TGTGCCAGCAGCTTGGGGCCCCTAAAAGGCTACGAGCAGTACTTC.

This clonotype was recorded a few times. The V gene is TRBV27, the J gene TRBJ2-4; no definite D call. CDR3 length: 15 residues. With 4 bases removed from V and 3 bases from J, the gap between germline ends came to 13 bases. CDR1 is MNHEY, CDR2 SMNVEV, per germline (reference sequence). DNA for the CDR3: TGTGCCAGCAGTTCCTCTAGTGTAGTCAAAAACATTCAGTACTTC. Translated: CASSSSSVVKNIQYF.

The chain joins TRBV6-5 to TRBJ2-7; D not resolved. The CDR3 is 15 amino acids. Germline V gene lookup returns CDR1 MNHEY and CDR2 SVGAGI. Trimming pared 2 bases from V and 2 bases from J, leaving 13 bases between. CDR3 region: CASSYVGKPPYEQYF. The CDR3 DNA reads TGTGCCAGCAGTTACGTGGGGAAACCGCCCTACGAGCAGTACTTC.

This clonotype was seen more than once but under ten times. The J gene is TRBJ1-6, the V gene TRBV28; TRBD1 might be the D (6 bases). Germline loops: CDR1 MDHEN, CDR2 SYDVKM. This CDR3 is 16 amino acids long. V lost 2 bases and J 8 bases, leaving 16 bases between the germline ends. CDR3 nucleotide sequence: TGTGCCAGCAGTTTAATCGCCGGGGGGCCTTATTCACCCCTCCACTTT. Amino acids: CASSLIAGGPYSPLHF. Combining the CDR3 with reference TRBV28 and TRBJ1-6 gives the whole variable domain DVKVTQSSRYLVKRTGEKVFLECVQDMDHENMFWYRQDPGLGLRLIYFSYDVKMKEKGDIPEGYSVSREKKERFSLILESASTNQTSMYLCASSLIAGGPYSPLHFGNGTRLTVT.

The sample holds a few counts of this clonotype. The J gene is TRBJ2-3, the V gene TRBV6-4; the match to TRBD1 covers 9 bases. V trimming: 2 bases; J trimming: 3 bases; junction bases outside the gene matches: 6. Looked up from germline, CDR1 is MRHNA and CDR2 is SNTAGT. This CDR3 contains 16 residues. The CDR3 DNA sequence: TGTGCCAGCAGTGACAGGTGGGACAGGGAAACAGATACGCAGTATTTT. This encodes CASSDRWDRETDTQYF.

The sample holds many counts of this clonotype. The chain links TRBV30 to TRBJ2-7; the match to TRBD2 covers 7 bases. CDR1 GTSNPN and CDR2 SVGIG come from the germline V gene (reference sequence). CDR3 length: 12 residues. V was clipped by 2 bases and J by 7 bases; unmatched bases: 5. CDR3 residues: CAWSREGWEQYF. As DNA, the CDR3 is TGTGCCTGGAGTAGGGAGGGTTGGGAGCAGTACTTC. Filled out from reference TRBV30 and TRBJ2-7, the complete variable domain reads SQTIHQWPATLVQPVGSPLSLECTVEGTSNPNLYWYRQAAGRGLQLLFYSVGIGQISSEVPQNLSASRPQDRQFILSSKKLLLSDSGFYLCAWSREGWEQYFGPGTRLTVT.

This clonotype was observed a handful of times. The chain links TRBV20-1 to TRBJ2-6; D may be TRBD2 (6 bases). Germline assignment: CDR1 DFQATT and CDR2 SNEGSKA (reference sequence). The CDR3 extends over 14 amino acids. V lost 6 bases and J 0 bases, leaving 9 bases between the germline ends. The CDR3 reads CSARGDSGANVLTF. The CDR3 DNA is TGCAGTGCGCGGGGAGACTCTGGGGCCAACGTCCTGACTTTC.

The CDR3 nucleotides read TGTGCCAGCAGCTTTGGGACAGGTCCAGAGACCCAGTACTTC. Residues: CASSFGTGPETQYF. The chain is built from TRBV7-9 and TRBJ2-5; 8 bases line up with TRBD1. Germline CDR1 is SEHNR and CDR2 is FQNEAQ (reference sequence). The CDR3 is made up of 14 amino acids. With 3 bases clipped from V and 4 bases from J, the junction kept 4 bases outside the gene matches. The full variable domain, rest sourced from reference TRBV7-9 and TRBJ2-5, is DTGVSQNPRHKITKRGQNVTFRCDPISEHNRLYWYRQTLGQGPEFLTYFQNEAQLEKSRLLSDRFSAERPKGSFSTLEIQRTEQGDSAMYLCASSFGTGPETQYFGPGTRLLVL.

This clonotype was picked up one time. The V gene is TRBV18, the J gene TRBJ2-7; possibly TRBD1 for D (6 bases). Germline V gene sequence: CDR1 KGHSH, CDR2 LQKENI. Trimming took 6 bases from V and 4 from J, leaving 16 bases between them. The CDR3 is made up of 14 amino acids. CDR3 coding DNA: TGTGCCAGCTCGCAAACAGGGCTTTCTTACGAGCAGTACTTC. Its translation is CASSQTGLSYEQYF. The full variable domain, with the rest looked up from reference TRBV18 and TRBJ2-7, is NAGVMQNPRHLVRRRGQEARLRCSPMKGHSHVYWYRQLPEEGLKFMVYLQKENIIDESGMPKERFSAEFPKEGPSILRIQQVVRGDSAAYFCASSQTGLSYEQYFGPGTRLTVT.

A few counts support this clonotype. The chain recombines TRBV7-3 with TRBJ2-5; a weak D match, TRBD1 (5 bases). V lost 0 bases and J 4 bases, leaving 6 bases between the germline ends. CDR3 size: 13 residues. In germline, CDR1 is SGHTA, CDR2 FQGTGA. CDR3 sequence (DNA): TGTGCCAGCAGCTTAACGGGGCCAGAGACCCAGTACTTC. Translating it yields CASSLTGPETQYF.

This clonotype was picked up a small number of times. The chain recombines TRBV2 with TRBJ2-7; D remains unclear. Trimming took off 6 bases at V and 0 bases at J, with 15 bases between the two ends. The CDR3 totals 15 residues. Germline V gene lookup returns CDR1 SNHLY and CDR2 FYNNEI. This CDR3 is CASRARTTHSYEQYF. In DNA, the CDR3 is TGTGCCAGCAGGGCCCGCACAACCCACTCCTACGAGCAGTACTTC.

This clonotype showed up many times. The V and J genes are TRBV28 and TRBJ1-5, with TRBD1 as a possible D gene (6 bases). Germline V gene lookup returns CDR1 MDHEN and CDR2 SYDVKM. This CDR3 contains 13 residues. Between the trimmed V and J ends, which lost 10 bases and 3 bases, there was a span of 13 bases. The CDR3 loop reads CANSGTPNQPQHF. CDR3 nucleotide sequence: TGTGCCAATTCCGGGACACCCAATCAGCCCCAGCATTTT. The whole variable domain, filled in from reference TRBV28 and TRBJ1-5, reads DVKVTQSSRYLVKRTGEKVFLECVQDMDHENMFWYRQDPGLGLRLIYFSYDVKMKEKGDIPEGYSVSREKKERFSLILESASTNQTSMYLCANSGTPNQPQHFGDGTRLSIL.

This clonotype was counted many times. This sequence joins TRBV28 and TRBJ1-4; no firm D call. The germline V gene encodes CDR1 MDHEN and CDR2 SYDVKM. This CDR3 contains 16 residues. Trimming took off 6 bases at V and 0 bases at J, with 14 bases between the two ends. In nucleotides, the CDR3 is TGTGCCAGCAGCCACTATGAGGGAGCAACTAATGAAAAACTGTTTTTT. It specifies CASSHYEGATNEKLFF.

The chain recombines TRBV7-9 with TRBJ1-5, with TRBD1 matching 9 bases. V lost 5 bases to trimming and J lost 0 bases; unmatched junction nucleotides: 5. The CDR3 covers 16 residues. Germline V gene sequence: CDR1 SEHNR, CDR2 FQNEAQ (reference sequence). The CDR3 reads CASSRGQGISNQPQHF. CDR3 sequence (DNA): TGTGCCAGCAGCCGGGGACAGGGCATTAGCAATCAGCCCCAGCATTTT. Full variable domain (remainder filled in from reference TRBV7-9 and TRBJ1-5): DTGVSQNPRHKITKRGQNVTFRCDPISEHNRLYWYRQTLGQGPEFLTYFQNEAQLEKSRLLSDRFSAERPKGSFSTLEIQRTEQGDSAMYLCASSRGQGISNQPQHFGDGTRLSIL.

The chain links TRBV5-6 to TRBJ2-1; a weak D match, TRBD2 (5 bases). There are 14 residues in the CDR3. CDR1 and CDR2 (germline): SGHDT, YYEEEE. Trimming pared 4 bases from V and 6 bases from J, leaving 14 bases between. CDR3 amino acids: CASSQRRALNEQFF. For the CDR3, the DNA is TGTGCCAGCAGCCAGCGGCGGGCGCTCAATGAGCAGTTCTTC.

The CDR3 sequence is CSIPRQGHEQYF. In nucleotides, the CDR3 is TGCAGCATCCCAAGACAGGGGCACGAGCAGTACTTC. The chain combines TRBV29-1 with TRBJ2-7, with 8 bases that match TRBD1. This CDR3 region has 12 residues. Germline values: CDR1 SQVTM, CDR2 ANQGSEA. The V and J ends lost 8 bases and 5 bases, in that order; junction bases with no gene match: 8.

The V call is TRBV10-3, the J call TRBJ2-5; TRBD2 agrees at 12 bases. The J segment lost 4 bases and the V segment lost 6 bases, leaving 3 bases of the junction unmatched. This CDR3 is built from 14 residues. CDR1 ENHRY and CDR2 SYGVKD come from the germline V gene. The chain's CDR3 is CAIRSGLAGETQYF. The CDR3 DNA reads TGTGCCATCAGGTCGGGACTAGCGGGAGAGACCCAGTACTTC.

The chain carries TRBV24-1 and TRBJ2-2; 9 bases line up with TRBD1. Germline V gene lookup returns CDR1 KGHDR and CDR2 SFDVKD. V lost 4 bases to trimming and J lost 6 bases; unmatched junction nucleotides: 11. This CDR3 is built from 17 residues. CDR3 residues: CATSDQGTGIWSGELFF. The CDR3 bases are TGTGCCACCAGTGACCAAGGGACAGGGATATGGTCCGGGGAGCTGTTTTTT.

The V and J genes are TRBV15 and TRBJ2-7; the D is unclear. Germline values: CDR1 LNHNV, CDR2 YYDKDF (reference sequence). This CDR3 is 15 amino acids long. V lost 1 base and J 1 base, leaving 11 bases between the germline ends. CDR3 region: CATSRVMVSSYEQYF. The DNA of the CDR3 is TGTGCCACCAGCAGAGTTATGGTGTCTTCCTACGAGCAGTACTTC.

In this sample, this clonotype turned up a few times. The chain is built from TRBV5-1 and TRBJ2-2, with a tentative D call TRBD1 (5 bases). Trimming took off 4 bases at V and 5 bases at J, with 12 bases between the two ends. Germline CDR1 reads SGHRS; CDR2 reads YFSETQ. This CDR3 contains 14 residues. The CDR3 loop is CASSTQGYTGELFF. The CDR3 nucleotides read TGCGCCAGCAGCACCCAGGGATATACCGGGGAGCTGTTTTTT.

The chain employs TRBV6-5 and TRBJ2-7, with D perhaps matching TRBD1 (6 bases). Deletions cut 4 bases from V and 0 bases from J, with 10 bases between. CDR3 length equals 14 residues. Germline CDR1 MNHEY, CDR2 SVGAGI. The CDR3 nucleotides are TGTGCCAGCAGTTCCCAGGGGCTCTCCTACGAGCAGTACTTC. It translates to CASSSQGLSYEQYF.

This clonotype showed up many times. The chain uses TRBV7-2 and TRBJ2-2, with D possibly TRBD1 on 5 matching bases. This CDR3 comprises 14 residues. Germline lookup yields CDR1 SGHTA and CDR2 FQGNSA. V lost 1 base and J lost 4, with 7 bases in between. In nucleotides, the CDR3 is TGTGCCAGCAGCTTAGTAGGGGCCACCGGGGAGCTGTTTTTT. This sequence encodes CASSLVGATGELFF.

This clonotype was seen a handful of times. J is TRBJ2-3 and V is TRBV25-1; TRBD1 is a possible D gene (5 bases). The CDR3 length is 12 residues. CDR1 is MGHDK, CDR2 SYGVNS, per germline. The ends were cut back, 8 bases at V and 8 bases at J, with 14 bases in the middle. Here the CDR3 DNA reads TGTGCCAGCCGATCCGACAGCACTACGCAGTATTTT. Translated: CASRSDSTTQYF.

In the case of this clonotype: This could be a read error, since a much larger clone is one nucleotide away. The chain is built from TRBV6-2 or TRBV6-3 and TRBJ2-1; D gene ambiguous. Per germline, CDR1 MNHEY and CDR2 SVGEGT. The CDR3 runs 17 residues. In DNA form, the CDR3 reads TGTACCAGCGCAGGCGGAGTTTTACAAGGTAGCTACAATGAGCAGTTCTTC. Translation gives CTSAGGVLQGSYNEQFF.

This clonotype has just a few counts. For the CDR3, the DNA is TGTGCCAGCAAAGGGGACAATCAGCCCCAGCATTTT. This gives the protein CASKGDNQPQHF. The gene calls are TRBV2 and TRBJ1-5, with D maybe TRBD1 (5 bases). V dropped 7 bases and J dropped 3 bases, with 7 bases sitting between them. This CDR3 is built from 12 residues. Germline loops: CDR1 SNHLY, CDR2 FYNNEI. Filled out from reference TRBV2 and TRBJ1-5, the complete variable domain reads EPEVTQTPSHQVTQMGQEVILRCVPISNHLYFYWYRQILGQKVEFLVSFYNNEISEKSEIFDDQFSVERPDGSNFTLKIRSTKLEDSAMYFCASKGDNQPQHFGDGTRLSIL.